This T cell receptor (beta chain) emerged from a study of T cells in Graves' hyperthyroidism and ophthalmopathy. TCR beta CDR3 regions were amplified from RNA. The HTBI primer set was used in a first-round RT-PCR of the TCR CDR3. Using its own MiXCR run on the multiplex PCR reads, TCRdb lists one record per CDR3 protein. The sample consists of over 700,000 distinct CDR3 sequences, approximately 19% of them appearing once. Exclusion of patients followed from uncontrolled infection, other autoimmune disease, pregnancy or lactation. PBMCs were collected from an approximately 10 ml volume of fresh peripheral blood. Findings of the study overall: From stable hyperthyroidism, ophthalmopathy was set apart by a 13 V-J model.

This clonotype was detected many times. Its antigen is not identified. The CDR3 loop spans 14 amino acids. Germline V lookup: CDR1 LGHDT, CDR2 YNNKEL (reference sequence). Trimming took 5 bases from V and 3 from J, leaving 13 bases between them. This receptor was identified in a woman aged 45-65 years with Graves' hyperthyroidism that later progressed to Graves' ophthalmopathy. The chain couples TRBV3-1 to TRBJ1-1; D perhaps matches TRBD1 (5 bases). Sequences were obtained from blood. CDR3: CASSSLAGDTEAFF. The CDR3 DNA reads as TGTGCCAGCAGCTCCCTCGCGGGGGACACTGAAGCTTTCTTT.